The T cell receptor (beta chain) described here comes from a study of blood T cell repertoires in COVID-19 (TCRdb year 2020). Study-wide context: Samples covering the acute and convalescent phases of COVID-19 were provided by collaborators in the United States, Italy and Spain. Subjects who had been exposed to COVID-19, were actively infected with it, or had recovered from it provided the deeply sampled blood TCRbeta repertoires that made up the dataset. Where available, HLA class I and class II types were taken from metadata supplied by the sample provider and were not determined by assay-based typing. The material from the prospective study consisted of cDNA or gDNA derived from T cells, B-cell-depleted T cells, or PBMCs. Sample metadata almost always included a de-identified subject ID, COVID-19 status, age in years and sex. The samples were drawn from two sources: the first 160 participants of the ongoing ImmuneRACE study, and approximately 1,300 subjects contributed by 6 global collaborators. A freely available public database, intended as a resource for researchers studying the immune response to SARS-CoV-2, is where the repertoires were released.

Whole blood was collected in K2EDTA tubes by collaborating institutions according to the institutions' own protocols. For TCRbeta analysis, collaborators shipped samples as frozen whole blood, isolated PBMCs, or DNA extracted from either of those sample types. Study-level results and caveats: How much clinical and demographic metadata was included differed by source and by participant, and the metadata was provided uncurated.

This clone was seen a handful of times. Which antigen it targets is not known. Base-call qualities are not available, and no considerably larger clone is one nucleotide away. The immunoSEQ Assay, a bias-controlled multiplex PCR, was used to amplify TCRbeta CDR3 regions from genomic DNA. The authors processed their data as follows. The number of nucleated cells in each sample was estimated by amplification of reference gene primers within the assay. To quantify the absolute abundance of each unique TCRbeta CDR3 rearrangement, sequence reads were collapsed and filtered. Productive Simpson clonality was computed per sample as the square root of Simpson's diversity index over productive rearrangements. TCRdb limited this immuneACCESS table to in-frame rearrangements with V and J called. A share of clones is missing; checked studies link under half to unresolved V genes, and the rest is unexplained. The V and J calls and clone size were taken over from that table, and D and trimming were inferred from the DNA. Within this sample are about 66,000 clones, with around 82% of them counted one time only. The ten most abundant clones make up approximately 6.6% of the sample.

V sheds 6 bases and J sheds 2 bases, leaving 12 bases between their ends. CDR1 and CDR2 are drawn from the germline V gene: SGHDT, YYEEEE. Measured from the cysteine to the phenylalanine, the CDR3 is 14 residues long. Just CDR3 DNA is preserved here, 42 bases in frame from base 1. In this chain, TRBV5-6 is recombined with TRBJ1-3, with TRBD1 perhaps the D gene, on 5 matching bases. This sequence was found in a man in his sixties with acute or convalescent COVID-19. The sequenced sample was peripheral blood. The CDR3: CASTQGGTGNTIYF. The nucleotides read TGTGCCAGCACCCAGGGAGGGACTGGAAACACCATATATTTT. The CDR3, completed at both ends by the reference TRBV5-6 and TRBJ1-3 genes, gives the full variable domain DAGVTQSPTHLIKTRGQQVTLRCSPKSGHDTVSWYQQALGQGPQFIFQYYEEEERQRGNFPDRFSGHQFPNYSSELNVNALLLGDSALYLCASTQGGTGNTIYFGEGSWLTVV.